Shown below are 2 T cell receptor beta chains from a single sample sequenced in a study of OX40 agonist ivuxolimab in advanced cancers. Assay used: immunoSEQ multiplex PCR; TCRdb lists only in-frame clones, some missing. This table has approximately 27,000 clones, approximately 80% appearing once. Sequencing was performed on CD4+ or CD8+ T cells sorted from blood, taken in a trial of the OX40 agonist ivuxolimab. These receptors all come from an adult with an advanced solid tumor such as melanoma, head and neck, liver or kidney cancer.

This clone was recorded once. The V gene is TRBV10-3, the J gene TRBJ1-2; D not resolved. The CDR3 spans 13 residues. Germline CDR1 and CDR2: ENHRY and SYGVKD. Trimming removed 0 bases at V and 6 bases at J, with 8 bases between. CDR3 DNA sequence: TGTGCCATCAGTGAGTCGAATCAGAATGGCTACACCTTC. It encodes CAISESNQNGYTF.

There are a few counts of this clone. The rearrangement uses TRBV6-5 and TRBJ1-1; a weak D match, TRBD1 (5 bases). The CDR3 length is 14 residues. Germline loops: CDR1 MNHEY, CDR2 SVGAGI. Trimming removed 2 bases at V and 3 bases at J, with 10 bases between. DNA for the CDR3: TGTGCCAGCAGTTACAAACCGGGGGACACTGAAGCTTTCTTT. Its translation: CASSYKPGDTEAFF.